The 20 T cell receptor beta chains below all came from one sample that was sequenced in a study of cytomegalovirus exposure and HLA in healthy donors. 60 Vbeta and 13 Jbeta primers were used in PCR. The protocol was immunoSEQ multiplex PCR, while the TCRdb copy is restricted to in-frame clones and leaves out a portion. Of 90,000 to 150,000 clones listed, 81% are singletons. What was sequenced was PBMCs. Every receptor here comes from a woman between 40 and 50 years old in good health and CMV-seronegative.

V gene TRBV30 combines with J gene TRBJ1-6; TRBD1 agrees at 8 bases. Per the germline V gene, CDR1 is GTSNPN and CDR2 is SVGIG (reference sequence). CDR3 length: 16 residues. V was pared by 5 bases and J by 6 bases, with 12 bases of the junction left unmatched. CDR3 bases: TGTGCCTGGCGGGTAACAGGGGGTCATAGTAATTCACCCCTCCACTTT. This gives the protein CAWRVTGGHSNSPLHF.

V usage is TRBV18 and J usage is TRBJ1-5; 11 bases are shared with TRBD1. V shed 3 bases and J 3 bases; nucleotides not matched to a gene: 10. Germline V gives CDR1 KGHSH, CDR2 LQKENI. This CDR3 has 18 amino acids. CDR3 sequence (DNA): TGTGCCAGCTCACCGGGGACAGGGGGGGAGGCGTACAATCAGCCCCAGCATTTT. This codes for CASSPGTGGEAYNQPQHF.

The J gene is TRBJ2-2, the V gene TRBV10-2; 7 nucleotides match TRBD2. CDR1 is WSHSY and CDR2 is SAAADI in the germline V gene. The V and J ends lost 0 bases and 6 bases, in that order; junction bases with no gene match: 7. CDR3 size: 16 residues. The DNA for the CDR3 is TGCGCCAGCAGTGAGTCGGCGGGAGAGGGCCCCGGGGAGCTGTTTTTT. This codes for CASSESAGEGPGELFF.

This chain uses TRBV19 with TRBJ1-6; no reliable D call. This CDR3 is 15 amino acids long. The ends were cut back, 5 bases at V and 10 bases at J, with 18 bases in the middle. Germline assignment: CDR1 LNHDA and CDR2 SQIVND (reference sequence). For the CDR3, the DNA is TGTGCCAGTAGTTCATCAGAGGGCAGCAACTCACCCCTCCACTTT. Its protein product is CASSSSEGSNSPLHF.

The chain has TRBV6-4 and TRBJ1-3; 7 bases are shared with TRBD1. This CDR3 contains 19 residues. From germline, CDR1 is MRHNA and CDR2 SNTAGT. Unmatched junction bases numbered 13, after V lost 0 bases and J lost 2 bases. The DNA of the CDR3 is TGTGCCAGCAGTGACTCGAGGGCTACAACCGGGACAGCTGGAAACACCATATATTTT. Its translation is CASSDSRATTGTAGNTIYF.

The V and J genes are TRBV13 and TRBJ1-1; TRBD1 matches 11 bases. Germline V gene lookup returns CDR1 PRHDT and CDR2 FYEKMQ (reference sequence). The CDR3 sequence is 17 residues long. With 4 bases clipped from V and 1 base from J, the junction kept 8 bases outside the gene matches. The CDR3 nucleotides read TGTGCCAGCAGCTCCCGGGGACAGGGGGTGTGGAACACTGAAGCTTTCTTT. Residues: CASSSRGQGVWNTEAFF.

The chain joins TRBV5-1 to TRBJ2-1, with TRBD1 identical over 7 bases. J gave up 8 bases and V 4 bases, and 12 bases lay outside the gene matches. Germline-derived CDR1 and CDR2 are SGHRS and YFSETQ. This CDR3 comprises 15 residues. The CDR3 here is CASSHNRNRGYEQFF. CDR3 in DNA: TGCGCCAGCAGCCATAACCGTAACAGGGGTTATGAGCAGTTCTTC.

The V and J genes are TRBV5-6 and TRBJ1-1, with TRBD1 identical over 8 bases. Germline loops: CDR1 SGHDT, CDR2 YYEEEE. This CDR3 region has 13 residues. V was clipped by 6 bases and J by 9 bases; unmatched bases: 10. CDR3 loop: CASKVTGGTKAFF. The CDR3 DNA sequence: TGTGCCAGCAAAGTAACAGGGGGAACCAAAGCTTTCTTT.

This chain links TRBV7-3 with TRBJ2-1; the match to TRBD2 covers 10 bases. V shed 1 base and J 7 bases; nucleotides not matched to a gene: 7. The CDR3 is 16 amino acids. Germline-derived CDR1 and CDR2 are SGHTA and FQGTGA. CDR3 nucleotide sequence: TGTGCCAGCAGCTTAAGACTAGCGGGCGCGTTGAATGAGCAGTTCTTC. It translates to CASSLRLAGALNEQFF.

The rearrangement links TRBV2 to TRBJ2-5; no clear D gene. The DNA end lines up better with TRBJ2-7; the J call may be wrong. Germline V gives CDR1 SNHLY, CDR2 FYNNEI. The CDR3 contains 14 residues. CDR3 sequence reads: CASSENVSSYEQYF. Here the CDR3 DNA reads TGTGCCAGCAGTGAAAATGTGAGCTCCTACGAGCAGTACTTC.

The rearrangement links TRBV7-9 to TRBJ2-2; maybe TRBD1 (5 bases). CDR3 length equals 13 residues. The V gene lost 8 bases and the J gene lost 0 bases, with 7 bases spanning the gap. The germline V gene encodes CDR1 SEHNR and CDR2 FQNEAQ (reference sequence). The CDR3 loop is CASLQANTGELFF. The CDR3 coding sequence is TGTGCCAGCCTACAGGCGAACACCGGGGAGCTGTTTTTT.

The chain couples TRBV7-9 to TRBJ2-2; tentative D call: TRBD2 (6 bases). The length of the CDR3 is 19 residues. Trimming cost V 1 base and J 2 bases, with 20 bases left between them. Germline CDR1 and CDR2: SEHNR and FQNEAQ (reference sequence). This CDR3 reads CASSLEWGLPSANTGELFF. CDR3 nucleotides: TGTGCCAGCAGCTTAGAGTGGGGACTCCCCAGCGCTAACACCGGGGAGCTGTTTTTT.

The CDR3 loop is CASSDGQGYNEQFF. CDR3 nucleotides: TGTGCCAGCAGTGACGGACAGGGTTACAATGAGCAGTTCTTC. V and J are TRBV6-4 and TRBJ2-1; 8 positions match TRBD1. CDR3 length: 14 residues. CDR1 is MRHNA and CDR2 is SNTAGT in the germline V gene. With 2 bases clipped from V and 4 bases from J, the junction kept 1 base outside the gene matches.

The chain has TRBV29-1 and TRBJ1-1, with 8 bases fitting TRBD1. Unmatched junction bases numbered 6, after V lost 3 bases and J lost 6 bases. CDR1 is SQVTM, CDR2 ANQGSEA, per germline. The CDR3 has 13 amino acids. The CDR3 region is CSVETDRGAEAFF. DNA of the CDR3: TGCAGCGTTGAGACCGACAGGGGTGCTGAAGCTTTCTTT.

The chain employs TRBV5-1 and TRBJ2-4; TRBD2 matches 7 bases. CDR1 and CDR2 (germline): SGHRS, YFSETQ. J gave up 0 bases and V 0 bases, and 12 bases lay outside the gene matches. This CDR3 is 19 amino acids long. The DNA for the CDR3 is TGCGCCAGCAGCTTGGTGGGGGGGGACTCAAAACTAGCCAAAAACATTCAGTACTTC. Residues: CASSLVGGDSKLAKNIQYF.

The V gene is TRBV7-2, the J gene TRBJ1-2; TRBD1 might be the D (5 bases). Deletions cut 1 base from V and 5 bases from J, with 11 bases between. Germline loops: CDR1 SGHTA, CDR2 FQGNSA. CDR3 length: 14 residues. This CDR3 reads CASSLVPTAYGYTF. Written as DNA, the CDR3 is TGTGCCAGCAGCTTAGTCCCGACAGCATATGGCTACACCTTC.

This clone appeared a single time. A read error may produce the germline difference seen at one junction end. The rearrangement uses TRBV28 and TRBJ2-7, with 9 bases that match TRBD1. CDR1 is MDHEN, CDR2 SYDVKM, per germline. There are 16 residues in the CDR3. The CDR3 DNA follows: TGTGTCAGCAGATACGGGGATACAGGGGGCGCCTACGAGCAGTACTTC. Translating it yields CVSRYGDTGGAYEQYF.

The chain is built from TRBV21-1 and TRBJ1-1; TRBD1 is taken as the D call from the table, unchecked against the DNA. TRBV21-1 is tagged as a pseudogene. The CDR3 consists of 13 residues. The CDR3 region has the DNA TGTGCCAGCACCAGGGTGGTCAACACTGAAGCTTTCTTT. Encoded protein: CASTRVVNTEAFF.

The V and J genes are TRBV10-1 and TRBJ2-5; a possible D gene is TRBD1 (5 bases). Near its end, the DNA agrees better with TRBJ2-7, so the J call may be wrong. CDR1 is WNHNN, CDR2 SYGVQD, per germline (reference sequence). The CDR3 is made up of 15 amino acids. This CDR3 reads CASSESVQASYEQYF. CDR3 sequence (DNA): TGCGCCAGCAGTGAGTCTGTACAGGCCTCCTACGAGCAGTACTTC.

This chain uses TRBV11-3 with TRBJ1-2; D is uncertain. The CDR3 runs 13 residues. The V end lost 5 bases, the J end lost 8 bases, and 15 bases lay between the germline ends. Germline CDR1 is SGHNT and CDR2 is YENEEA. CDR3 coding DNA: TGTGCCAGCAGCCACCCCAACTGGGAGGGCTACACCTTC. Translating gives CASSHPNWEGYTF.